The present T cell receptor beta chain was sequenced within a study of glioma-infiltrating T cells after dendritic cell vaccination. For the study at large: Autologous tumor lysate-pulsed dendritic cell vaccination was given between the early 2000s and the early 2010s.

Regarding this clone: Its antigen is as yet unknown.

Overall study results and limits: The cohort had few patients with full blood and tumor sets.

Time point of the sample: after dendritic cell vaccination, including at tumor progression/relapse. No glioblastoma patient carried an isocitrate dehydrogenase mutation. Up to about 2 ug genomic DNA was used for TCRB CDR3 amplification. Sequencing was performed with immunoSEQ multiplex PCR; in TCRdb, only in-frame clones are kept and a portion is missing. The sample yields 100,000 or so clones, more than 70% seen once. This specimen was blood, taken after dendritic cell vaccination. The sequence was obtained from a human donor with glioblastoma.

The CDR3 DNA follows: TGCGCCAGCAGCGAAAAAACAGGGGGCGTCCACGAGCAGTACTTC. Its translation: CASSEKTGGVHEQYF. J is TRBJ2-7 and V is TRBV5-1; 9 nucleotides match TRBD1. V shed 4 bases, J shed 5 bases, and the junction held 10 bases outside the gene matches. The CDR3 length is 15 residues. Germline CDR1 is SGHRS and CDR2 is YFSETQ.